Listed below are T cell receptor beta chains from one sample, sequenced in a study of beta chain features in type 1 diabetes. Sequencing used immunoSEQ multiplex PCR; TCRdb keeps in-frame clones, though not all of them. The sample shows 250,000 to 300,000 clones, 7% to 9% of them seen only once. The sample taken for sequencing was central memory CD4+ T cells from blood. These receptors were taken from a woman aged 18-29 years in good health. CDR3s include the opening cysteine and the closing phenylalanine or tryptophan. A D gene is named only where the DNA matches it firmly. Some rows have no size entry. The others give once, few or many, or a class for an expanded clone.

>TRBJ1-1|few|TRBV5-4|NA
CASSQVTVGNTEAFF
TGCGCCAGCAGCCAAGTGACTGTAGGGAACACTGAAGCTTTCTTT
>TRBJ2-3|few|TRBV9|NA
CASSTGWESDTQYF
TGTGCCAGCAGCACGGGGTGGGAGTCAGATACGCAGTATTTT
>TRBJ1-2|few|TRBV2|TRBD1
CASRGDSSPYGYTF
TGTGCCAGCAGGGGGGACAGCAGCCCCTATGGCTACACCTTC
>TRBJ2-3|NA|TRBV4-2|NA
CASSQDSIYTQYF
TGTGCCAGCAGCCAAGACAGCATTTATACGCAGTATTTT
>TRBJ1-4|many|TRBV5-4|NA
CASSLVGGASEKLFF
TGTGCCAGCAGCTTGGTGGGGGGCGCGAGTGAAAAACTGTTTTTT
>TRBJ1-3|NA|TRBV19|TRBD1
CASSTGTAGNTIYF
TGTGCCAGTAGTACGGGGACAGCTGGAAACACCATATATTTT
>TRBJ2-6|few|TRBV7-3|TRBD1
CASRPGTAGANVLTF
TGTGCCAGCAGGCCAGGGACAGCTGGGGCCAACGTCCTGACTTTC
>TRBJ1-5|NA|TRBV27|NA
CASREGGYGSNQPQHF
TGTGCCAGCCGCGAAGGGGGATATGGTAGCAATCAGCCCCAGCATTTT
>TRBJ2-1|few|TRBV7-2|NA
CASSFIAGDNEQFF
TGTGCCAGCAGCTTTATCGCCGGAGACAATGAGCAGTTCTTC
>TRBJ1-1|many|TRBV30|NA
CAWSVQTAAFF
TGTGCCTGGAGTGTGCAGACTGCCGCTTTCTTT
>TRBJ2-1|NA|TRBV5-1|TRBD2
CASSLAPGGKYNEQFF
TGCGCCAGCAGCTTGGCCCCCGGGGGGAAATACAATGAGCAGTTCTTC
>TRBJ2-5|NA|TRBV6-5|TRBD1
CASSYPNRGQETQYF
TGTGCCAGCAGTTACCCGAACAGGGGCCAGGAGACCCAGTACTTC
>TRBJ2-7|few|TRBV7-8|NA
CASSLSRVSYEQYF
TGTGCCAGCAGCTTGTCCCGGGTTTCCTACGAGCAGTACTTC
>TRBJ2-1|NA|TRBV5-1|NA
CASNEGAGNEQFF
TGCGCCAGCAATGAGGGCGCAGGTAATGAGCAGTTCTTC
>TRBJ2-7|few|TRBV5-6|NA
CASSADSRVTYEQYF
TGTGCCAGCAGCGCCGACAGCAGAGTAACCTACGAGCAGTACTTC
>TRBJ1-1|few|TRBV29-1|NA
CSVEVTANTEAFF
TGCAGCGTTGAAGTGACAGCGAACACTGAAGCTTTCTTT
>TRBJ2-3|NA|TRBV27|NA
CASSLSAGVAQYF
TGTGCCAGCAGTTTATCGGCCGGGGTGGCGCAGTATTTT
>TRBJ1-4|NA|TRBV14|NA
CASSQLRFEKLFF
TGTGCCAGCAGCCAACTACGATTTGAAAAACTGTTTTTT
>TRBJ2-3|NA|TRBV7-2|NA
CASSQRRGGGTDTQYF
TGTGCCAGCAGCCAACGGAGGGGGGGCGGCACAGATACGCAGTATTTT
>TRBJ2-5|few|TRBV5-4|NA
CASSPERNSQETQYF
TGTGCCAGCAGCCCGGAGAGGAACAGCCAAGAGACCCAGTACTTC
>TRBJ2-3|few|TRBV5-1|TRBD1
CASSLSGTGSDTQYF
TGCGCCAGCAGCTTGTCCGGGACAGGGAGTGATACGCAGTATTTT
>TRBJ2-2|NA|TRBV11-3|NA
CASSLAARAYTGELFF
TGTGCCAGCAGCTTAGCTGCGCGGGCATACACCGGGGAGCTGTTTTTT
>TRBJ2-3|NA|TRBV7-3|NA
CASSSWGRGTDTQYF
TGTGCCAGCAGCTCCTGGGGGCGGGGCACAGATACGCAGTATTTT
>TRBJ2-5|NA|TRBV5-4|TRBD1
CASSQTGSWETQYF
TGTGCCAGCAGCCAGACAGGGTCATGGGAGACCCAGTACTTC
>TRBJ2-5|NA|TRBV5-4|TRBD1
CASSLGSGQGTETQYF
TGTGCCAGCAGCTTGGGGTCTGGACAGGGGACAGAGACCCAGTACTTC
>TRBJ2-3|many|TRBV7-2|NA
CASSEARRDTQYF
TGTGCCAGCAGCGAGGCCAGGAGGGATACGCAGTATTTT
>TRBJ2-3|NA|TRBV6-4|NA
CARGSGNRDTQYF
TGTGCCAGGGGGAGCGGAAACCGAGATACGCAGTATTTT
>TRBJ1-5|few|TRBV5-1|NA
CASRWGGRGPQHF
TGCGCCAGCAGGTGGGGTGGTCGGGGGCCCCAGCATTTT
>TRBJ1-6|many|TRBV7-9|NA
CASSFDNPPLHF
TGTGCCAGCAGCTTCGACAACCCACCCCTCCACTTT
>TRBJ1-5|many|TRBV19|TRBD1
CASSIGRQGAGQPQHF
TGTGCCAGTAGTATAGGGAGACAGGGGGCAGGTCAGCCCCAGCATTTT
>TRBJ2-7|few|TRBV6-1|NA
CASSASGTYEQYF
TGTGCCAGCAGTGCGTCAGGGACCTACGAGCAGTACTTC
>TRBJ1-2|NA|TRBV29-1|NA
CSVGQNYGYTF
TGCAGCGTTGGGCAGAACTATGGCTACACCTTC
>TRBJ2-1|NA|TRBV19|TRBD1
CASKTGETGVANYNEQFF
TGTGCCAGCAAAACAGGGGAAACTGGGGTAGCGAATTACAATGAGCAGTTCTTC
>TRBJ2-7|NA|TRBV30|TRBD1
CAWSATLGGQGYEQYF
TGTGCCTGGAGTGCAACTTTAGGCGGACAGGGGTACGAGCAGTACTTC
>TRBJ1-6|few|TRBV7-9|NA
CASSNDLWDSPLHF
TGTGCCAGCTCCAACGATCTCTGGGATTCACCCCTCCACTTT
>TRBJ2-7|few|TRBV7-7|NA
CASSLSVGVYEQYF
TGTGCTAGCAGCTTATCGGTAGGGGTCTACGAGCAGTACTTC
>TRBJ1-1|medium-sized|TRBV10-3|TRBD1
CAIRPTGPNTEAFF
TGTGCCATCAGACCGACAGGGCCCAACACTGAAGCTTTCTTT
>TRBJ2-3|many|TRBV5-8|TRBD1
CASSLGTGFRTTDTQYF
TGTGCCAGCAGCTTGGGGACAGGGTTTAGGACCACAGATACGCAGTATTTT
>TRBJ2-5|NA|TRBV5-1|NA
CASSAGHVQETQYF
TGCGCCAGCAGCGCCGGACATGTCCAAGAGACCCAGTACTTC
>TRBJ1-2|NA|TRBV5-1|TRBD1
CASSAGQGLHYGYTF
TGCGCCAGCAGCGCAGGACAGGGCTTGCACTATGGCTACACCTTC
>TRBJ1-2|few|TRBV11-2|NA
CASSLVHGGGGYTF
TGTGCCAGCAGCTTAGTCCACGGGGGAGGCGGCTACACCTTC
>TRBJ2-7|few|TRBV23-1|NA
CASSQHGRSSYEQYF
TGCGCCAGCAGTCAACACGGACGGAGCTCCTACGAGCAGTACTTC